This T cell receptor beta chain was captured by sequencing in a study of shared clonotypes between healthy human individuals. This table comes from immunoSEQ multiplex PCR, and its TCRdb copy is limited to in-frame clones, with some not included. The sample has 600,000 to 750,000 clones; about 90% are singletons. V was clipped by 1 base and J by 6 bases; unmatched bases: 5. The CDR3 is made up of 15 amino acids. Germline-derived CDR1 and CDR2 are SEHNR and FQNEAQ (reference sequence). This receptor was obtained from a man aged 18 to 29 in good health. Some clones in this sample may be carry-over from other donors' samples. Sequencing input: memory CD8+ T cells from PBMCs. Regarding subset: CD45RO+ cells pooled with CCR7-negative TemRA cells. The rearrangement joins TRBV7-9 to TRBJ2-7; 11 nucleotides agree with TRBD1. CDR3 loop: CASSLGPGQGGEQYF. The CDR3 coding sequence is TGTGCCAGCAGCTTAGGACCGGGACAGGGGGGCGAGCAGTACTTC. The entire variable domain, with the rest obtained from reference TRBV7-9 and TRBJ2-7, is as follows: DTGVSQNPRHKITKRGQNVTFRCDPISEHNRLYWYRQTLGQGPEFLTYFQNEAQLEKSRLLSDRFSAERPKGSFSTLEIQRTEQGDSAMYLCASSLGPGQGGEQYFGPGTRLTVT.